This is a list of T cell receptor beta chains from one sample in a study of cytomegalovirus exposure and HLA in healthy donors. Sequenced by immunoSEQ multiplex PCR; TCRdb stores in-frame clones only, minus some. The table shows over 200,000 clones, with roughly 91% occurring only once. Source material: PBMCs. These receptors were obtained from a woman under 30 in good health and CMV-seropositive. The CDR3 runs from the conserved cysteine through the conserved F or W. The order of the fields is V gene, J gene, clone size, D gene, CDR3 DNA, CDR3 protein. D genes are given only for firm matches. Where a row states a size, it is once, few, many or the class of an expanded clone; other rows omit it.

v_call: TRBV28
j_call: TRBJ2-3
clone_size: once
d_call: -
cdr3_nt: TGTGCCAGTTCATGGGTGGTAGCGTCAAGCACAGATACGCAGTATTTT
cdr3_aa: CASSWVVASSTDTQYF

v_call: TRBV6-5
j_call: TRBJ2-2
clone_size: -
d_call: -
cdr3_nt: TGTGCCAGCAGTTCCCGGGACACCCAAAACACCGGGGAGCTGTTTTTT
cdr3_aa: CASSSRDTQNTGELFF

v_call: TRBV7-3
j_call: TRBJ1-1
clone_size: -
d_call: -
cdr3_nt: TGTGCCAGCAGCTTATTAGAGGGGGCTGAAGCTTTCTTT
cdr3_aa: CASSLLEGAEAFF

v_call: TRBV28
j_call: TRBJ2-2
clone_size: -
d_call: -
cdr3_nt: TGTGCCAGCAGTTTATCGGGGTTTGGTCCCACCGGGGAGCTGTTTTTT
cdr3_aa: CASSLSGFGPTGELFF

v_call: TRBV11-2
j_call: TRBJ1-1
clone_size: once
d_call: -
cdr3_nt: TGTGCCAGCAGCTTACCATACAGGGATGGCACTGAAGCTTTCTTT
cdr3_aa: CASSLPYRDGTEAFF

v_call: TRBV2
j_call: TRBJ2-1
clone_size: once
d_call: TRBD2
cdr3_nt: TGTGCCAGCAGTGAACGGACTAGCGGAGTCTACAATGAGCAGTTCTTC
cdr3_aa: CASSERTSGVYNEQFF

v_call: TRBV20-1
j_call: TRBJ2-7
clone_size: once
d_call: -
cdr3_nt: TGCAGTGCAGAGGGAAGCGCCGAGCAGCACTTC
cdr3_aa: CSAEGSAEQHF

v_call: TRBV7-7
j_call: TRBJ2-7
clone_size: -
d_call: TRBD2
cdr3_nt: TGTGCCAGCAGCCCGAGCGGGAGCGGGTACGAGCAGTACTTC
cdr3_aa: CASSPSGSGYEQYF

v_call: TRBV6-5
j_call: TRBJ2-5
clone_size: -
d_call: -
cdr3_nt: TGTGCCAGCAGCCGAAGTTCGGTTGAGACCCAGTACTTC
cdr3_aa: CASSRSSVETQYF

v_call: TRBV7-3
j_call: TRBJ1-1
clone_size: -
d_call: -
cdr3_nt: TGTGCCAGCAGCTCAATGGGGACAACGGGCGCTGAAGCTTTCTTT
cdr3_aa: CASSSMGTTGAEAFF

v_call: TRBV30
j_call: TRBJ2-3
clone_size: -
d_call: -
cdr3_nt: TGTGCCTGGGGACAGACCACAGATACGCAGTATTTT
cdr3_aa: CAWGQTTDTQYF

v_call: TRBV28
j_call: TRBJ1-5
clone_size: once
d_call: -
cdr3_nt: TGTGCCAGCAGTACTCGGACAGTTTTGAGCAATCAGCCCCAGCATTTT
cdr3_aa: CASSTRTVLSNQPQHF